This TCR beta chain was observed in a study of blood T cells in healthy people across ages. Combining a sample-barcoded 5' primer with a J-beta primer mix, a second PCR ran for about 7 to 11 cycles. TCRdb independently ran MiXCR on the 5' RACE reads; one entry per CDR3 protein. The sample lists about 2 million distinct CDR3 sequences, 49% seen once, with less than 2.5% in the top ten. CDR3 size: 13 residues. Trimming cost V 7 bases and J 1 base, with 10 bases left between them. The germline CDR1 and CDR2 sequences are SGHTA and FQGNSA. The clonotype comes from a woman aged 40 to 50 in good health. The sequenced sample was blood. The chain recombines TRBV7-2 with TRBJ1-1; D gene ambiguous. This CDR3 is CASIGQPNTEAFF. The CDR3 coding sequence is TGTGCCAGCATAGGGCAGCCGAACACTGAAGCTTTCTTT.